The source of this T cell receptor (beta chain) is a study of blood T cell repertoires in COVID-19 (dated by TCRdb to 2018 to 2020). General notes on the study: Collaborator samples came from the United States, Italy and Spain and covered acute and convalescent phases of COVID-19. The material from the prospective study consisted of cDNA or gDNA derived from T cells, B-cell-depleted T cells, or PBMCs. Subjects who had been exposed to COVID-19, were actively infected with it, or had recovered from it provided the deeply sampled blood TCRbeta repertoires that made up the dataset. The repertoires were released in a freely available public database intended as a resource for research on the immune response to SARS-CoV-2. The samples were drawn from two sources: the first 160 participants of the ongoing ImmuneRACE study, and 1,254 subjects contributed by 6 global collaborators. Sample metadata almost always included a de-identified subject ID, COVID-19 status, age in years and sex. Where available, HLA class I and class II types were obtained from metadata supplied by the sample provider rather than from assay-based typing.

The immunoSEQ Assay, a bias-controlled multiplex PCR, was used to amplify TCRbeta CDR3 regions from genomic DNA. The original methods were these. The number of nucleated cells in each sample was estimated from the amplification of reference gene primers within the assay. To quantify the absolute abundance of each unique TCRbeta CDR3 rearrangement, sequence reads were collapsed and filtered. For each sample, productive Simpson clonality was calculated as the square root of Simpson's diversity index across productive rearrangements. Not all clones reach the TCRdb copy of this immuneACCESS table, which keeps in-frame sequences only. Checked studies attribute under half of the gap to unresolved V genes and leave the rest unexplained. That table gives V, J and clone size, and the DNA gave D and trimming. The sample data list roughly 390,000 clones, and more than 70% of these were observed just once. The ten largest clones add up to under 11% of the sample.

One collaborating source in Seattle enrolled patients during active infection and followed them longitudinally through the course of disease. Each collaborating institution followed its own protocols to collect whole blood in K2EDTA tubes. Collaborator samples were shipped for TCRbeta analysis as frozen whole blood, isolated PBMCs, or DNA extracted from either sample type. What the work shows at the level of the full study, not this receptor alone: Clinical and demographic metadata were provided uncurated, with the amount varying by source and participant.

About this clone itself: The clone's antigen remains unknown. There are no base qualities to consult, and no much larger clone falls within one base.

Including cysteine and phenylalanine, the CDR3 has 15 amino acids. Only CDR3 DNA is held: 45 bases, read in frame from base 1. Sequencing used peripheral blood. The sequence was obtained from a woman younger than 45 with COVID-19, enrolled during active disease. The chain employs TRBV1 and TRBJ2-3; the D segment call TRBD2 is taken from the table without a DNA check. TRBV1 is classified as a pseudogene. The encoded CDR3 is CTSSQERVSTDTQYF. The base sequence is TGCACCAGCAGCCAAGAACGGGTCTCGACAGATACGCAGTATTTT.